A single sample gave rise to the 20 T cell receptor beta chains below, sequenced in a study of shared clonotypes between healthy human individuals. Terminally differentiated effector memory CD45RA+ cells were excluded from the naive CD8 cells, which were CD45RO-negative and positively selected for CCR7. The protocol was immunoSEQ multiplex PCR, while the TCRdb copy is restricted to in-frame clones and leaves out a portion. The table records under 1 million clones, about 97% of them present only once. Sequencing was carried out using naive CD8+ T cells sorted from blood. The receptors were gathered from a man aged 25-45 years in good health.

The chain recombines TRBV7-9 with TRBJ2-1; TRBD2 agrees at 10 bases. The CDR3 loop spans 14 amino acids. V was pared by 7 bases and J by 5 bases, with 5 bases of the junction left unmatched. Per germline, CDR1 SEHNR and CDR2 FQNEAQ (reference sequence). The CDR3 nucleotides are TGTGCCAGCACGAGGACTAGCGGCCACAATGAGCAGTTCTTC. This sequence encodes CASTRTSGHNEQFF. The full variable domain, its missing parts supplied by reference TRBV7-9 and TRBJ2-1, is DTGVSQNPRHKITKRGQNVTFRCDPISEHNRLYWYRQTLGQGPEFLTYFQNEAQLEKSRLLSDRFSAERPKGSFSTLEIQRTEQGDSAMYLCASTRTSGHNEQFFGPGTRLTVL.

The chain joins TRBV11-2 to TRBJ2-5; D not resolved. From germline, CDR1 is SGHAT and CDR2 FQNNGV. Trimming left V 0 bases short and J 0 bases short, with 8 bases between. This CDR3 has 15 amino acids. CDR3 coding DNA: TGTGCCAGCAGCTTAGATCGGCAGTACCAAGAGACCCAGTACTTC. It specifies CASSLDRQYQETQYF.

This chain links TRBV7-9 with TRBJ2-1; no reliable D call. Trimming removed 8 bases from V and 2 bases from J, with 10 bases in between. CDR3 length: 13 residues. Germline V gives CDR1 SEHNR, CDR2 FQNEAQ (reference sequence). The CDR3 sequence is CASSGQPYNEQFF. Written as DNA, the CDR3 is TGTGCCAGCTCGGGTCAGCCCTACAATGAGCAGTTCTTC.

The chain couples TRBV2 to TRBJ2-3; a possible D gene is TRBD2 (6 bases). Germline CDR1 reads SNHLY; CDR2 reads FYNNEI. Trimming took off 8 bases at V and 1 base at J, with 16 bases between the two ends. The CDR3 runs to 15 residues. CDR3: CASPIRGSGTDTQYF. CDR3 coding DNA: TGTGCCAGCCCCATACGGGGGTCGGGCACAGATACGCAGTATTTT.

Notes on this clone: This CDR3 is also generated by other DNA sequences in the sample. CDR3 DNA sequence: TGTGCCAGCAGTAAACCGGGACAGGGTAACACCGGGGAGCTGTTTTTT. Protein product: CASSKPGQGNTGELFF. V gene TRBV5-6 combines with J gene TRBJ2-2; 9 bases match TRBD1. Germline CDR1 is SGHDT and CDR2 is YYEEEE. V dropped 5 bases and J dropped 2; count of bases not matched to a gene: 7. This CDR3 comprises 16 residues.

The genes are TRBV7-9 and TRBJ1-2; 7 bases match TRBD1. CDR3 length: 18 amino acids. Germline lookup yields CDR1 SEHNR and CDR2 FQNEAQ (reference sequence). Trimming at V came to 6 bases and at J to 4 bases, leaving 20 bases not matched to a gene. For the CDR3, the DNA is TGTGCCAGCAGAACCCTCGGGACAGCGGGGGTCCCCGGCTATGGCTACACCTTC. Residues: CASRTLGTAGVPGYGYTF.

The gene calls are TRBV2 and TRBJ1-1; D is ambiguous. The CDR3 has 12 residues. Deletions cut 7 bases from V and 2 bases from J, with 8 bases between. Germline assignment: CDR1 SNHLY and CDR2 FYNNEI. CDR3 sequence: CASTHSNTEAFF. Written as DNA, the CDR3 is TGTGCCAGCACCCACAGTAACACTGAAGCTTTCTTT.

The chain combines TRBV4-1 with TRBJ2-7; 7 bases agree with TRBD2. The germline gives CDR1 MGHRA, CDR2 YSYEKL. Germline trimming cut 3 bases from V and 7 bases from J; bases unmatched to any gene: 18. This CDR3 contains 17 residues. The CDR3 DNA is TGCGCCAGCAGCCAGATAGCCAGCGGGACCGGCTATAGGGAGCAGTACTTC. Translation: CASSQIASGTGYREQYF.

This clone was seen just once. The chain couples TRBV7-3 to TRBJ2-1; 8 nucleotides align to TRBD2. The germline V gene encodes CDR1 SGHTA and CDR2 FQGTGA. The CDR3 is 18 amino acids. The V gene end was trimmed by 1 base and the J gene end by 6 bases; junction bases not matched to a gene: 14. The CDR3 here is CASSLNPPGAGGGNEQFF. CDR3 coding DNA: TGTGCCAGCAGCTTAAATCCCCCTGGGGCGGGAGGTGGCAATGAGCAGTTCTTC. Complete variable domain (other parts from reference TRBV7-3 and TRBJ2-1): GAGVSQTPSNKVTEKGKYVELRCDPISGHTALYWYRQSLGQGPEFLIYFQGTGAADDSGLPNDRFFAVRPEGSVSTLKIQRTERGDSAVYLCASSLNPPGAGGGNEQFFGPGTRLTVL.

The CDR3 is CASSLEGTEQFF. The CDR3 DNA reads TGTGCCAGCAGCTTAGAAGGGACAGAGCAGTTCTTC. The chain uses TRBV7-9 and TRBJ2-1, with D tentatively TRBD1 (6 bases). Germline CDR1 reads SEHNR; CDR2 reads FQNEAQ (reference sequence). The ends were cut back, 1 base at V and 10 bases at J, with 8 bases in the middle. The CDR3 runs 12 residues.

As to this clone: In the same sample, other DNA sequences code for this CDR3. V and J are TRBV27 and TRBJ2-7, with 13 bases matching TRBD2. Losses at the gene ends were 6 bases for V and 7 bases for J; bases not matched to a gene: 6. Germline V gene data show CDR1 as MNHEY and CDR2 as SMNVEV (reference sequence). The CDR3 is 14 residues long. The CDR3 sequence is CASRGTSGVWEQYF. CDR3 bases: TGTGCCAGCAGGGGGACTAGCGGGGTCTGGGAGCAGTACTTC.

The CDR3 here is CASSPDLLDIREKLFF. The CDR3 region has the DNA TGTGCCAGCAGCCCCGACCTTCTCGACATACGAGAAAAACTGTTTTTT. The chain combines TRBV27 with TRBJ1-4; D gene unclear. Germline V CDR1 and CDR2: MNHEY, SMNVEV (reference sequence). With 6 bases removed from V and 8 bases from J, the gap between germline ends came to 22 bases. The CDR3 totals 16 residues.

The chain is built from TRBV5-4 and TRBJ2-2, with no clear D. CDR1 SGHNT and CDR2 YYREEE come from the germline V gene (reference sequence). The CDR3 is 15 amino acids. V was pared by 0 bases and J by 0 bases, with 6 bases between. Here the CDR3 DNA reads TGTGCCAGCAGCTTGGTAACGCCGAACACCGGGGAGCTGTTTTTT. Translating gives CASSLVTPNTGELFF.

The chain uses TRBV7-9 and TRBJ2-3; 11 positions match TRBD2. Germline V gene sequence: CDR1 SEHNR, CDR2 FQNEAQ (reference sequence). The CDR3 length is 17 residues. Germline trimming cut 1 base from V and 5 bases from J; bases unmatched to any gene: 8. The CDR3 DNA reads as TGTGCCAGCAGCTTAGATACTAGCGGGAGTAATGGAGATACGCAGTATTTT. Translation: CASSLDTSGSNGDTQYF.

In DNA form, the CDR3 reads TGTGCCATCAGGCACCTTTCTTCGAGCTCCTACGAGCAGTACTTC. Its protein product is CAIRHLSSSSYEQYF. The chain is built from TRBV10-3 and TRBJ2-7; D gene unclear. The germline V and J ends were trimmed by 6 bases and 0 bases, with 15 bases remaining between them. The V gene's germline CDR1 is ENHRY and CDR2 SYGVKD. The CDR3 contains 15 residues.

The chain carries TRBV6-5 and TRBJ2-3; no clear D gene. The CDR3 has 13 residues. V lost 2 bases to trimming and J lost 7 bases, with 10 bases between them. CDR1 and CDR2 (germline): MNHEY, SVGAGI. This CDR3 reads CASSYSTYNTQYF. The CDR3 nucleotides read TGTGCCAGCAGTTACAGCACTTATAATACGCAGTATTTT.

This clone was seen once. CDR3: CASSTTVGTDTEAFF. CDR3 DNA sequence: TGTGCCAGCAGCACTACCGTGGGTACGGACACTGAAGCTTTCTTT. V is TRBV7-9 and J is TRBJ1-1; the D is unclear. The V end was cut by 5 bases, the J end by 3 bases, with 16 bases between. CDR3 length: 15 residues. The germline V gene has CDR1 SEHNR and CDR2 FQNEAQ (reference sequence).

This sequence joins TRBV7-9 and TRBJ2-7, with D possibly TRBD2 on 5 matching bases. This CDR3 is built from 12 residues. In germline, CDR1 is SEHNR, CDR2 FQNEAQ (reference sequence). V lost 2 bases and J lost 9, with 11 bases in between. The CDR3, as DNA: TGTGCCAGCAGCTTACACAGAGAGGGGCAGTACTTC. This translates into CASSLHREGQYF.

The V gene is TRBV23-1, the J gene TRBJ2-7; D may be TRBD2 (6 bases). TRBV23-1 is placed among ORFs of uncertain function. This CDR3 comprises 15 residues. V was pared by 8 bases and J by 6 bases, with 23 bases between. CDR3 sequence (DNA): TGCGCCAGCTCCCGGGGACTCGAGGGAGGTGGCGAGCAGTACTTC. It yields the protein CASSRGLEGGGEQYF.

The chain is built from TRBV2 and TRBJ2-7; TRBD1 aligns across 7 bases. V gave up 4 bases and J gave up 0 bases; unmatched junction bases: 9. This CDR3 is built from 16 residues. Germline lookup yields CDR1 SNHLY and CDR2 FYNNEI. CDR3 amino acids: CASSGQGTESSYEQYF. The DNA of the CDR3 is TGTGCCAGCAGTGGCCAAGGGACAGAGAGCTCCTACGAGCAGTACTTC.